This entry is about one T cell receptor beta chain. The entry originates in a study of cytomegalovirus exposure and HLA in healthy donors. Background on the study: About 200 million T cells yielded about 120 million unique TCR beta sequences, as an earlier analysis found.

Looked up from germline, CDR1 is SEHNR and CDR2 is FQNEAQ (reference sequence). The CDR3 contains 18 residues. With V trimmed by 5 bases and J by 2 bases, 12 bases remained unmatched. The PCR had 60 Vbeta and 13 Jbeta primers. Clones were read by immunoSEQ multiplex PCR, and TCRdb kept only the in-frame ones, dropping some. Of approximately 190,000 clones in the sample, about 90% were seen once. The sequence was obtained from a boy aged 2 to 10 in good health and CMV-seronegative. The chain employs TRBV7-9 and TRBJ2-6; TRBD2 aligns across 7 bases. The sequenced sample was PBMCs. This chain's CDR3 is CASSHPHGGFAGANVLTF. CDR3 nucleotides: TGTGCCAGCAGCCACCCCCACGGGGGGTTCGCTGGGGCCAACGTCCTGACTTTC.